There are many counts of the clone carrying this T cell receptor (beta chain). No antigen is known for it. This entry belongs to a study of neurological immune-mediated disorders. Study results and limitations: Multiple sclerosis patients had less TCR clonal expansion than even healthy controls, unlike HTLV-1-associated myelopathy. The multiple sclerosis repertoire cluster had no association with any clinical or MRI feature.

The cDNA was generated by 5'RACE with 10-nucleotide random UMIs. TCRdb re-analysed the 5' RACE reads in MiXCR, keeping a single row per CDR3 protein. Among roughly 65,000 distinct CDR3 sequences listed, 4.1% were seen once. Preparation of the unsorted libraries drew on 2 million PBMCs stored at -80 C. V gave up 5 bases and J gave up 1 base, with 11 bases separating them. The CDR3 is 14 amino acids. This rearrangement joins TRBV12-3 or TRBV12-4 to TRBJ1-2; D is unclear. The origin of this receptor is a man aged 50-60 years with multiple sclerosis. Sequencing was done on a sample of PBMCs. The CDR3 here is CASSIPDINYGYTF. The CDR3 bases are TGTGCCAGCAGTATCCCTGACATTAACTATGGCTACACCTTC.